The 29 T cell receptor beta chains presented below share a single source sample, sequenced in a study of cytomegalovirus exposure and HLA in healthy donors. The PCR used 60 Vbeta and 13 Jbeta primers. Assay used: immunoSEQ multiplex PCR; TCRdb lists only in-frame clones, some missing. The sample yields over 200,000 clones, about 80% seen once. The sample taken for sequencing was PBMCs. The receptor set was obtained from a woman aged 40 to 49 in good health and CMV-seropositive.

J is TRBJ1-6 and V is TRBV5-4; D gene ambiguous. V lost 4 bases and J 8 bases, leaving 10 bases between the germline ends. The CDR3 contains 13 residues. CDR1 is SGHNT, CDR2 YYREEE, per germline (reference sequence). CDR3 coding DNA: TGTGCCAGCAGCCCGGAGGTTTATTCACCCCTCCACTTT. Protein product: CASSPEVYSPLHF.

CDR3 sequence (DNA): TGTGCCAGCAGCGCGGACAGGGGTTATCAGCCCCAGCATTTT. It codes for CASSADRGYQPQHF. The rearrangement joins TRBV2 to TRBJ1-5, with 9 bases aligning to TRBD1. CDR3 length: 14 residues. V lost 6 bases and J lost 5; bases outside the gene matches: 5. Germline loops: CDR1 SNHLY, CDR2 FYNNEI.

The V call is TRBV10-3, the J call TRBJ2-2, with D possibly TRBD2 on 5 matching bases. V shed 2 bases and J shed 3 bases, with 7 bases lying between them. CDR3 length equals 14 residues. Germline CDR1 ENHRY, CDR2 SYGVKD. The CDR3 DNA sequence: TGTGCCATCAGTGAGGTAGCGTACACCGGGGAGCTGTTTTTT. Its translation: CAISEVAYTGELFF.

For this clone: The junction departs from germline at one end; a sequencing error may be responsible. The rearrangement joins TRBV9 to TRBJ2-1; possibly TRBD2 for D (5 bases). Germline values: CDR1 SGDLS, CDR2 YYNGEE. CDR3 length: 14 amino acids. CDR3 protein: CTSSVAPPGDEQFF. DNA of the CDR3: TGTACCAGCAGCGTAGCTCCCCCCGGGGATGAGCAGTTCTTC.

This chain links TRBV7-6 with TRBJ2-3; 13 bases are shared with TRBD2. V shed 4 bases, J shed 2 bases, and the junction held 12 bases outside the gene matches. This CDR3 has 19 residues. The germline V gene has CDR1 SGHVS and CDR2 FNYEAQ. The CDR3 DNA sequence: TGTGCCAGCAGCTCCTGGACTAGCGGGAGATCTGGGAACACAGATACGCAGTATTTT. Translating it yields CASSSWTSGRSGNTDTQYF. The full variable domain, in which reference TRBV7-6 and TRBJ2-3 provide the parts outside the CDR3, is GAGVSQSPRYKVTKRGQDVALRCDPISGHVSLYWYRQALGQGPEFLTYFNYEAQQDKSGLPNDRFSAERPEGSISTLTIQRTEQRDSAMYRCASSSWTSGRSGNTDTQYFGPGTRLTVL.

The chain joins TRBV19 to TRBJ1-2; D is perhaps TRBD1 (5 bases). The V end was cut by 1 base, the J end by 9 bases, with 9 bases between. The germline gives CDR1 LNHDA, CDR2 SQIVND (reference sequence). The CDR3 has 12 residues. DNA of the CDR3: TGTGCCAGTAGTATAGTCGACAGAAGCTACACCTTC. Amino acid sequence: CASSIVDRSYTF.

The chain has TRBV5-5 and TRBJ2-2; D may be TRBD1 (6 bases). Germline loops: CDR1 SGHKS, CDR2 YYEKEE (reference sequence). The V and J ends lost 0 bases and 7 bases respectively, with 10 bases between them. CDR3 length equals 14 residues. The CDR3 is CASSLEQGIGELFF. The CDR3 nucleotides read TGTGCCAGCAGCTTGGAACAGGGTATCGGGGAGCTGTTTTTT.

The chain links TRBV5-1 to TRBJ2-5, with D possibly matching TRBD2 (5 bases). V was trimmed by 3 bases and J by 2 bases, leaving 14 bases between them. Looked up from germline, CDR1 is SGHRS and CDR2 is YFSETQ. The CDR3 covers 15 residues. CDR3: CASSSRAPAQETQYF. Written as DNA, the CDR3 is TGCGCCAGCAGCTCGCGGGCCCCTGCGCAAGAGACCCAGTACTTC.

The chain recombines TRBV19 with TRBJ2-3; TRBD2 matches at 10 bases. The CDR3 sequence is 17 residues long. CDR1 and CDR2 (germline): LNHDA, SQIVND (reference sequence). The V gene end was trimmed by 2 bases and the J gene end by 6 bases; junction bases not matched to a gene: 11. CDR3 DNA: TGTGCCAGTAGTATAAGGACTAGCGGCAGTCGGGGGGATACGCAGTATTTT. It yields the protein CASSIRTSGSRGDTQYF.

This rearrangement joins TRBV30 to TRBJ1-2; D is ambiguous. Germline-derived CDR1 and CDR2 are GTSNPN and SVGIG (reference sequence). The CDR3 extends over 13 amino acids. V lost 0 bases, J lost 5 bases, and 10 bases lay in between. The CDR3 sequence: CAWSVFGVYGYTF. The CDR3 bases are TGTGCCTGGAGTGTTTTCGGGGTTTATGGCTACACCTTC.

V is TRBV10-3 and J is TRBJ1-3, with a possible D match to TRBD1 (5 bases). The germline V gene encodes CDR1 ENHRY and CDR2 SYGVKD. CDR3 length equals 15 residues. Trimming pared 4 bases from V and 0 bases from J, leaving 10 bases between. CDR3 sequence: CAISAPQGSGNTIYF. Written as DNA, the CDR3 is TGTGCCATCAGTGCACCTCAGGGCTCTGGAAACACCATATATTTT.

V and J are TRBV30 and TRBJ2-5; 7 bases match TRBD1. The J segment lost 0 bases and the V segment lost 8 bases, leaving 6 bases of the junction unmatched. The CDR3 runs 13 residues. The germline CDR1 and CDR2 sequences are GTSNPN and SVGIG (reference sequence). The CDR3 sequence is CAGDRANQETQYF. DNA of the CDR3: TGTGCCGGGGACAGAGCCAACCAAGAGACCCAGTACTTC. The entire variable domain, with the rest obtained from reference TRBV30 and TRBJ2-5, is as follows: SQTIHQWPATLVQPVGSPLSLECTVEGTSNPNLYWYRQAAGRGLQLLFYSVGIGQISSEVPQNLSASRPQDRQFILSSKKLLLSDSGFYLCAGDRANQETQYFGPGTRLLVL.

This chain links TRBV27 with TRBJ2-7; weak D call: TRBD2 (6 bases). The germline V gene has CDR1 MNHEY and CDR2 SMNVEV (reference sequence). This CDR3 is built from 14 residues. Trimming shortened V by 6 bases and J by 6 bases, and 18 bases separated the two germline ends. CDR3 residues: CASSRDLRTSEQYF. Written as DNA, the CDR3 is TGTGCCAGCAGCCGGGACTTACGAACTAGCGAGCAGTACTTC.

The genes are TRBV11-2 and TRBJ1-1; TRBD1 agrees at 11 bases. Germline CDR1 and CDR2: SGHAT and FQNNGV. V lost 1 base, J lost 3 bases, and 4 bases stayed unmatched. CDR3 size: 16 residues. CDR3 sequence: CASSLVGQGVDTEAFF. CDR3 bases: TGTGCCAGCAGCTTAGTGGGACAGGGGGTTGACACTGAAGCTTTCTTT.

V usage is TRBV7-3 and J usage is TRBJ1-1; no clear D gene. The CDR3 loop spans 15 amino acids. Germline values: CDR1 SGHTA, CDR2 FQGTGA. Between the trimmed V and J ends, which lost 5 bases and 3 bases, there was a span of 16 bases. In DNA, the CDR3 is TGTGCCAGCAGCCGGCCAGCCGGGTCGGACACTGAAGCTTTCTTT. Amino acid sequence: CASSRPAGSDTEAFF.

The chain couples TRBV5-4 to TRBJ2-1, with D unresolved. V shed 9 bases and J shed 5 bases, with 15 bases lying between them. CDR3 length equals 13 residues. From germline, CDR1 is SGHNT and CDR2 YYREEE (reference sequence). CDR3 coding DNA: TGTGCCATCTTGGCAGGCATCAACAATGAGCAGTTCTTC. Protein sequence: CAILAGINNEQFF.

The chain employs TRBV7-9 and TRBJ1-5; D is possibly TRBD1 (5 bases). Trimming stripped 5 bases from V and 4 bases from J, with 12 bases between. CDR1 and CDR2 (germline): SEHNR, FQNEAQ (reference sequence). The CDR3 length is 14 residues. CDR3 protein: CASSRGGDNQPQHF. Written as DNA, the CDR3 is TGTGCCAGCAGCCGGGGGGGGGATAATCAGCCCCAGCATTTT.

This chain connects TRBV5-1 to TRBJ2-2, with 7 positions matching TRBD2. The CDR3 runs to 15 residues. Germline CDR1 SGHRS, CDR2 YFSETQ. V dropped 1 base and J dropped 0; count of bases not matched to a gene: 0. CDR3 protein: CASSLRGANTGELFF. The CDR3 DNA follows: TGCGCCAGCAGCTTGCGGGGGGCGAACACCGGGGAGCTGTTTTTT. The full variable domain, in which reference TRBV5-1 and TRBJ2-2 provide the parts outside the CDR3, is KAGVTQTPRYLIKTRGQQVTLSCSPISGHRSVSWYQQTPGQGLQFLFEYFSETQRNKGNFPGRFSGRQFSNSRSEMNVSTLELGDSALYLCASSLRGANTGELFFGEGSRLTVL.

The rearrangement links TRBV6-5 to TRBJ2-3; D uncertain. CDR1 and CDR2 from the germline V gene are MNHEY and SVGAGI. This CDR3 is 13 amino acids long. Between the trimmed V and J ends, which lost 5 bases and 1 base, there was a span of 7 bases. CDR3: CASSKGGTDTQYF. In nucleotides, the CDR3 is TGTGCCAGCAGTAAAGGAGGCACAGATACGCAGTATTTT.

The rearrangement joins TRBV15 to TRBJ1-5; the D gene is possibly TRBD1 (5 bases). V lost 1 base and J 7 bases, leaving 14 bases between the germline ends. CDR1 and CDR2 (germline): LNHNV, YYDKDF (reference sequence). The CDR3 is 15 amino acids. DNA of the CDR3: TGTGCCACCAGCAGAGTAGGGGCAGGGTCCCAGCCCCAGCATTTT. Protein product: CATSRVGAGSQPQHF.

This chain joins TRBV6-5 and TRBJ2-3; 9 bases map to TRBD2. The CDR3 sequence is 15 residues long. The germline CDR1 and CDR2 sequences are MNHEY and SVGAGI. The J segment lost 4 bases and the V segment lost 6 bases, leaving 8 bases of the junction unmatched. The CDR3 DNA follows: TGTGCCAGCAGGCGGGAGGGAGCGGGGGCAGATACGCAGTATTTT. Its protein is CASRREGAGADTQYF.

This chain joins TRBV10-1 and TRBJ2-7; the D gene is possibly TRBD2 (5 bases). Looked up from germline, CDR1 is WNHNN and CDR2 is SYGVQD (reference sequence). The CDR3 loop spans 14 amino acids. The germline V and J ends were trimmed by 5 bases and 2 bases, with 13 bases remaining between them. The CDR3 region has the DNA TGCGCCAGCAGTTCCACCGGACTCGCCTACGAGCAGTACTTC. It is translated as CASSSTGLAYEQYF.

This clone was found a few times. The chain is built from TRBV4-3 and TRBJ1-2, with 8 bases that match TRBD1. The V gene's germline CDR1 is LGHNA and CDR2 YSLEER. V lost 3 bases, J lost 4 bases, and 7 bases stayed unmatched. This CDR3 has 15 residues. The CDR3 loop reads CASSQETGASYGYTF. CDR3 sequence (DNA): TGCGCCAGCAGCCAGGAGACAGGGGCCTCCTATGGCTACACCTTC.

CDR3 DNA: TGTGCCAGCAGTGAGAGGCGGGGGGCACCCTACAATGAGCAGTTCTTC. This translates into CASSERRGAPYNEQFF. The chain uses TRBV6-1 and TRBJ2-1; 8 nucleotides match TRBD2. The germline V gene has CDR1 MNHNS and CDR2 SASEGT. V gave up 3 bases and J gave up 2 bases; unmatched junction bases: 6. The CDR3 runs 16 residues.

This chain links TRBV12-5 with TRBJ2-1; 13 bases agree with TRBD2. J gave up 7 bases and V 5 bases, and 5 bases lay outside the gene matches. The CDR3 consists of 15 residues. Germline V lookup: CDR1 LGHNT, CDR2 FRNRAP. The CDR3 nucleotides are TGTGCTAGTGGTCTCGGACTAGCGGGAGATAATGAGCAGTTCTTC. Amino acid sequence: CASGLGLAGDNEQFF.

In this sample, this clone turned up once. V usage is TRBV18 and J usage is TRBJ1-1; D uncertain. V was cut by 0 bases and J by 7 bases, with 12 bases left in between. Germline V gene lookup returns CDR1 KGHSH and CDR2 LQKENI. CDR3 length equals 14 residues. CDR3 sequence reads: CASSPPGDTGEAFF. CDR3 DNA: TGTGCCAGCTCACCACCCGGGGATACGGGTGAAGCTTTCTTT.

The chain recombines TRBV6-5 with TRBJ1-3; tentatively, D is TRBD1 (6 bases). There are 16 residues in the CDR3. Germline V gene lookup returns CDR1 MNHEY and CDR2 SVGAGI. Trimming took off 2 bases at V and 1 base at J, with 12 bases between the two ends. The chain's CDR3 is CASSYQQGFSGNTIYF. CDR3 bases: TGTGCCAGCAGTTACCAACAGGGTTTTTCTGGAAACACCATATATTTT.

This clone came up once. The V call is TRBV28, the J call TRBJ2-7, with 7 bases fitting TRBD1. The CDR3 has 15 amino acids. Germline values: CDR1 MDHEN, CDR2 SYDVKM. With V trimmed by 5 bases and J by 0 bases, 7 bases remained unmatched. CDR3 region: CASSPGQPSSYEQYF. DNA for the CDR3: TGTGCCAGCAGTCCGGGACAGCCGAGCTCCTACGAGCAGTACTTC.

The table lists this clone with a few counts. The genes are TRBV5-8 and TRBJ2-3; 9 bases match TRBD1. Trimming removed 4 bases from V and 3 bases from J; junction bases left unmatched: 6. The CDR3 runs 15 residues. Germline-derived CDR1 and CDR2 are SGHTS and YDEGEE. DNA of the CDR3: TGTGCCAGCAGCAACACAGGGGGCGCGACAGATACGCAGTATTTT. This sequence encodes CASSNTGGATDTQYF.